This T cell receptor beta chain was recovered during a study of T cells in Graves' hyperthyroidism and ophthalmopathy. Study results and caveats: The model's output predicted ophthalmopathy at a median of 6.5 months prior to onset.

The sample holds many counts of this clonotype. The antigen is unknown. Trimming cost V 3 bases and J 7 bases; bases outside gene matches: 5. This CDR3 comprises 16 residues. Amplified TCR beta CDR3 regions derived from RNA transcripts. The primer set for the first-round RT-PCR of the TCR CDR3 was HTBI. TCRdb recomputed calls from the multiplex PCR reads with MiXCR, one row per CDR3 protein. The table lists hundreds of thousands of distinct CDR3 sequences, 13% of them singletons. This TCR derives from a woman younger than 35 with Graves' hyperthyroidism. The chain joins TRBV12-3 or TRBV12-4 to TRBJ2-1; TRBD2 agrees at 14 bases. The sequenced sample consisted of blood. The CDR3 is CASSFTGTSGSNEQFF. In DNA form, the CDR3 reads TGTGCCAGCAGTTTCACCGGGACTAGCGGGAGTAATGAGCAGTTCTTC.